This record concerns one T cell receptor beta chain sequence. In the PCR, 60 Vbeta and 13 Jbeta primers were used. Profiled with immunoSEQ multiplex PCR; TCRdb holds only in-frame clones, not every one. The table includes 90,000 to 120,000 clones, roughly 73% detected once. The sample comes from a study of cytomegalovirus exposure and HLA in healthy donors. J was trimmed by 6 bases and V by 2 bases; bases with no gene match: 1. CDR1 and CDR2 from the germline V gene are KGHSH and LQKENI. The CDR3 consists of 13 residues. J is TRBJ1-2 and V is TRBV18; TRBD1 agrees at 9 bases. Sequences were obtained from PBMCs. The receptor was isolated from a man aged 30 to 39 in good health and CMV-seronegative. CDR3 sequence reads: CASSPWTGDGYTF. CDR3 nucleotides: TGTGCCAGCTCACCATGGACAGGGGATGGCTACACCTTC.